Listed below are T cell receptor beta chains from one sample, sequenced in a study of prognosis after radiotherapy for stage I lung cancer. From the multiplex PCR reads, TCRdb called clonotypes with MiXCR, one entry per CDR3 protein. Of around 13,000 distinct CDR3 sequences in the sample, 43% were seen once. This specimen consisted of PBMCs, obtained before or after stereotactic body radiation therapy (not recorded which). The receptors originated from a donor aged 50 or older with non-small cell lung cancer. Both conserved end residues are part of each CDR3. The order of the fields is V gene, clone size, J gene, D gene, CDR3 DNA, CDR3 protein. D genes are given only for firm matches. Only part of the rows carry a size: once, few, many, or a class if the clone is expanded.

>TRBV18|many|TRBJ1-1|TRBD1
TGTGCCAGCTCACTAACAGGGGGCGTCACTGAAGCTTTCTTT
CASSLTGGVTEAFF
>TRBV12-3/TRBV12-4|medium-sized|TRBJ2-1|TRBD2
TGTGCCAGCAGGCCCGTGGTAGCGGGAAAGGGTGAGCAGTTCTTC
CASRPVVAGKGEQFF
>TRBV6-2/TRBV6-3|NA|TRBJ1-5|NA
TGTGCCAGCAGTACTATAGCGGGAGCGTATACGCAGCATTTT
CASSTIAGAYTQHF
>TRBV24-1|many|TRBJ2-1|TRBD2
TGTGCCACCAGTGGGGATAGCGGGAGCTCCTACAATGAGCAGTTCTTC
CATSGDSGSSYNEQFF
>TRBV7-2|NA|TRBJ2-2|NA
TGTGCCAGCAGCTCCCCTCCCAGGTGGCGGGGCTGGGAGCTGTTTTTT
CASSSPPRWRGWELFF
>TRBV20-1|NA|TRBJ1-2|NA
TGCAGTGCTCCCCCCGGGCCAGGGACGCGAGGCTACACCTTC
CSAPPGPGTRGYTF
>TRBV28|many|TRBJ2-1|NA
TGTGCCAGCAGTTTATGGGTTGGGGCGGGCGGGTCCTACAATGAGCAGTTCTTC
CASSLWVGAGGSYNEQFF
>TRBV6-5|medium-sized|TRBJ2-7|TRBD2
TGTGCCAGCAGTTACGCGGGAGGGGGCGCCTACGAGCAGTACTTC
CASSYAGGGAYEQYF
>TRBV6-1|NA|TRBJ2-7|NA
TGTGCCAGCAGGCCTGTACAAGGCGGGGAGCAGTACTTC
CASRPVQGGEQYF
>TRBV2|many|TRBJ2-5|TRBD2
TGTGCCAGCAGGGGGACTAGCGGGGCGGGAGAGACCCAGTACTTC
CASRGTSGAGETQYF
>TRBV5-4|NA|TRBJ1-1|NA
TGTGCCAGCAGCGACTCACCCAGTTTGGCTTTCTTT
CASSDSPSLAFF
>TRBV7-2|many|TRBJ2-2|NA
TGTGCCAGCAGCTTAATCAGCGTACACACCGGGGAGCTGTTTTTT
CASSLISVHTGELFF
>TRBV7-9|many|TRBJ1-5|NA
TGTGCCAGCAGCTCAGTCGGGGGGCCGAATCAGCCCCAGCATTTT
CASSSVGGPNQPQHF
>TRBV7-2|many|TRBJ1-1|NA
TGTGCCAGCAGCCGAAATTGGGGCACTGAAGCTTTCTTT
CASSRNWGTEAFF
>TRBV9|few|TRBJ2-5|NA
TGTGCCAGCATCGTTGGGCCGGGGGAGGAGACCCAGTACTTC
CASIVGPGEETQYF
>TRBV6-5|many|TRBJ2-1|TRBD2
TGTGCCAGCAGTTATATACTAGCGGGATACTACAATGAGCAGTTCTTC
CASSYILAGYYNEQFF
>TRBV10-3|many|TRBJ2-1|TRBD2
TGTGCCATCAGTGTGGCGGCTAGCGGCTACAATGAGCAGTTCTTC
CAISVAASGYNEQFF
>TRBV4-1|many|TRBJ2-3|TRBD2
TGCGCCAGCAGCCAAGAGACGGGGGGGGGCACAGATACGCAGTATTTT
CASSQETGGGTDTQYF
>TRBV5-1|medium-sized|TRBJ2-3|TRBD2
TGCGCCAGCAGCTTGGCGGCTAGCGGGTTCTCAGATACGCAGTATTTT
CASSLAASGFSDTQYF
>TRBV6-1|medium-sized|TRBJ1-1|NA
TGTGCCAGCAACAAGGAAGGGGACACTGAAGCTTTCTTT
CASNKEGDTEAFF
>TRBV5-1|many|TRBJ2-1|TRBD2
TGCGCCAGCAGCTCGGGACTAGCGGACTCCAATGAGCAGTTCTTC
CASSSGLADSNEQFF
>TRBV6-2/TRBV6-3|NA|TRBJ2-7|NA
TGTGCCATCCAAGGAGGGGGCGGGGCATACTCTAGGTTCGAGCAGTACTTC
CAIQGGGGAYSRFEQYF
>TRBV7-9|many|TRBJ2-5|NA
TGTGCCAGCAGCTCGGGGTGGGGGCAAGAGACCCAGTACTTC
CASSSGWGQETQYF
>TRBV5-1|medium-sized|TRBJ1-2|NA
TGCGCCAGCAGCTTGGACAGTTTTGGTATTGGCTACACCTTC
CASSLDSFGIGYTF
>TRBV6-2/TRBV6-3|NA|TRBJ2-3|NA
TGTGCCAGCAGACTAGACAGGACCACAGATACGCAGTATTTT
CASRLDRTTDTQYF
>TRBV7-9|many|TRBJ1-5|NA
TGTGCCAGCAGCCCCTTCGATCGGGGGTCGAGGCAGCCCCAGCATTTT
CASSPFDRGSRQPQHF
>TRBV20-1|NA|TRBJ2-7|TRBD1
TGCAGTGCTAGTCCGGGACAGGGGGGTAACTACGAGCAGTACTTC
CSASPGQGGNYEQYF
>TRBV7-2|NA|TRBJ1-5|NA
TGTGACAGAAGCTTAGCGGGGTCTCAGCCCCAGCATTTT
CDRSLAGSQPQHF
>TRBV28|medium-sized|TRBJ1-2|TRBD1
TGTGCCACGGGACAGGGCTCCTATGGCTACACCTTC
CATGQGSYGYTF
>TRBV6-1|NA|TRBJ2-3|TRBD1
TGTGCCAGCATCCGCGGACAGGGCTCTGCAGATACGCAGTATTTT
CASIRGQGSADTQYF
>TRBV7-2|many|TRBJ2-2|TRBD1
TGTGCCAGCAGCTCCAGACAGGGCGGGGAGCTGTTTTTT
CASSSRQGGELFF